This T cell receptor (beta chain) was captured in a study of OX40 agonist ivuxolimab in advanced cancers. Overall study: Checkpoint inhibitors had been given previously to approximately 40% of patients.

The method was immunoSEQ multiplex PCR; TCRdb's version includes in-frame clones alone and lacks a portion of them. Of tens of thousands of clones detected, roughly 85% appear once; the ten largest clones hold about 0.34%. This clonotype was obtained from an adult with an advanced solid tumor such as melanoma, head and neck, liver or kidney cancer. Here the sequenced sample was CD4+ or CD8+ T cells sorted from blood, taken in a trial of the OX40 agonist ivuxolimab.

CDR3 protein: CASSYSAGGGNQPQHF. Here the CDR3 DNA reads TGTGCCAGCAGTTACTCGGCAGGGGGTGGAAATCAGCCCCAGCATTTT. The chain recombines TRBV6-5 with TRBJ1-5, with 7 bases matching TRBD1. CDR1 and CDR2 (germline): MNHEY, SVGAGI. This CDR3 has 16 amino acids. J gave up 4 bases and V 0 bases, and 6 bases lay outside the gene matches.